The rows below give T cell receptor beta chains drawn from one sample of a study of vaccination effects on CD4 cells after COVID-19. These receptors' antigens are unknown. Assay: immunoSEQ multiplex PCR; the TCRdb copy retains only in-frame clones and omits some. The sample consists of more than 35,000 clones, approximately 70% of them appearing once. This material consisted of CD4+ T cells from PBMCs cultured without peptide, taken after COVID-19 vaccination. The receptors derive from a human donor who received a COVID-19 vaccine. Both conserved end residues are part of each CDR3. The D gene is left open where the match is weak. Size is stated for part of the rows, as once, few or many counts, or as a class when the clone is expanded.

>TRBJ2-7|.|TRBV6-5|.
TGTGCCAGCAGGAGACAAGGAGAGCAGTACTTC
CASRRQGEQYF
>TRBJ2-2|.|TRBV5-6|.
TGTGCCAGCAGCCCTGTGGCGACGAACACCGGGGAGCTGTTTTTT
CASSPVATNTGELFF
>TRBJ1-2|.|TRBV3-1/TRBV3-2|.
TGTGCCAGCAGCCAAGATTTCGATCGCTATGGCTACACCTTC
CASSQDFDRYGYTF
>TRBJ2-7|.|TRBV11-2|TRBD1
TGTGCCAGCAGCACGACGACAGGGTCCGGGGAGCAGTACTTC
CASSTTTGSGEQYF
>TRBJ1-1|.|TRBV5-5|.
TGTGCCAGCAGCTTGGCCCCGGAGATAACATCTGAAGCTTTCTTT
CASSLAPEITSEAFF
>TRBJ1-2|.|TRBV6-5|.
TGTGCCAGCAGGGGTGGCCAATCGGTCCGGGGCTACACCTTC
CASRGGQSVRGYTF
>TRBJ2-7|.|TRBV3-1/TRBV3-2|.
TGTGCCAGCAGCCTAGTAGACGAGCAGTACTTC
CASSLVDEQYF
>TRBJ2-5|.|TRBV3-1/TRBV3-2|.
TGTGCCAGCAGCCAAGATCTGACATATAAGACCCAGTACTTC
CASSQDLTYKTQYF
>TRBJ2-3|.|TRBV14|.
TGTGCCAGCGGGGACCTCACAGATACGCAGTATTTT
CASGDLTDTQYF
>TRBJ1-3|.|TRBV11-2|TRBD1
TGTGCCAGCAGATCCGACAGGGGCTCTGGAAACACCATATATTTT
CASRSDRGSGNTIYF
>TRBJ2-5|.|TRBV6-5|.
TGTGCCAGCAGTTCTCCGGGGATTCACGAGACCCAGTACTTC
CASSSPGIHETQYF
>TRBJ1-1|once|TRBV5-4|TRBD1
TGTGCCAGCAGCTTCCCGGGACAGGGATTGGCCACTGAAGCTTTCTTT
CASSFPGQGLATEAFF
>TRBJ2-5|.|TRBV5-1|.
TGCGCCAGCAGCTTGGATCAAGAGACCCAGTACTTC
CASSLDQETQYF
>TRBJ2-1|few|TRBV7-2|.
TGTGCCAGCAGCCCCGGACGCGAATACAATGAGCAGTTCTTC
CASSPGREYNEQFF
>TRBJ2-1|.|TRBV10-1|TRBD1
TGCGCCAGCAGTGAGGGACAGGGTTCATACAATGAGCAGTTCTTC
CASSEGQGSYNEQFF
>TRBJ2-5|.|TRBV14|TRBD2
TGTGCCAGCAGCCAACCACGACCTTATAGCGGGGGGCTACAAGAGACCCAGTACTTC
CASSQPRPYSGGLQETQYF
>TRBJ1-2|once|TRBV19|.
TGTGCCAGTAGATGGTACACCTGGGCTAACTATGGCTACACCTTC
CASRWYTWANYGYTF
>TRBJ1-1|.|TRBV10-1|.
TGCGCCAGCAGTGAGTCGCAGGGGAGGACTGAAGCTTTCTTT
CASSESQGRTEAFF
>TRBJ2-1|.|TRBV18|TRBD2
TGTGCCAGCTCGGGTCCCGGGACTAGCGGGAGAAGTACTGAGCAGTTCTTC
CASSGPGTSGRSTEQFF
>TRBJ2-1|.|TRBV4-2|TRBD2
TGTGCCAGCAGCCAAGAGGGACTAGCGGGGGATTTATCCTACAATGAGCAGTTCTTC
CASSQEGLAGDLSYNEQFF
>TRBJ2-1|.|TRBV3-1/TRBV3-2|TRBD2
TGTGCCAGCAGCCAATTACTAGCGGGAGGCAATGAGCAGTTCTTC
CASSQLLAGGNEQFF
>TRBJ2-1|.|TRBV11-3|.
TGTGCCAGCAGCTTCGGCACTAGCAATGAGCAGTTCTTC
CASSFGTSNEQFF
>TRBJ2-7|few|TRBV7-9|.
TGTGCCAGCAGCGACGACTTAGCGCTTAGCTCCTACGAGCAGTACTTC
CASSDDLALSSYEQYF
>TRBJ1-2|.|TRBV18|TRBD1
TGTGCCAGCTCACCACGTCAGGGGGCGGAGGGCTACACCTTC
CASSPRQGAEGYTF
>TRBJ1-4|.|TRBV2|.
TGTGCCAGCAGGGGGGATGGACCCAATAAAAAACTGTTTTTT
CASRGDGPNKKLFF
>TRBJ2-3|.|TRBV11-2|TRBD2
TGTGCCAGCAGCCCCACCTCACTAGCGAGGGATACGCAGTATTTT
CASSPTSLARDTQYF
>TRBJ1-2|few|TRBV9|TRBD1
TGTGCCAGCAGCTCGACAGGGTCCTGGTATGGCTACACCTTC
CASSSTGSWYGYTF
>TRBJ2-5|.|TRBV7-2|TRBD1
TGTGCCAGCAGCTTAGGGGACAGGGACGCGGAGACCCAGTACTTC
CASSLGDRDAETQYF
>TRBJ1-2|once|TRBV5-1|TRBD1
TGCGCCAGCAGCTCGCGACAGGGGGCGTCAAACTATGGCTACACCTTC
CASSSRQGASNYGYTF
>TRBJ1-2|.|TRBV2|TRBD1
TGTGCCAGCAGTTATACAGGGGGTACTTATGGCTACACCTTC
CASSYTGGTYGYTF
>TRBJ2-6|.|TRBV5-6|.
TGTGCCAGCAGCTTCCGGAGCTCTGGGGCCAACGTCCTGACTTTC
CASSFRSSGANVLTF
>TRBJ2-2|.|TRBV7-9|.
TGTGCCAGCAGCTCGCAGGGGTCGGACACCGGGGAGCTGTTTTTT
CASSSQGSDTGELFF
>TRBJ1-2|.|TRBV3-1/TRBV3-2|.
TGTGCCAGCAGCCCTTATGACAGCCAGTATGGCTACACCTTC
CASSPYDSQYGYTF
>TRBJ2-3|.|TRBV24-1|.
TGTGCCACCAGTGATTTGGACAGACGCACAGATACGCAGTATTTT
CATSDLDRRTDTQYF
>TRBJ1-3|.|TRBV3-1/TRBV3-2|.
TGTGCCAGCAGCCAAGATTCTGGAAACACCATATATTTT
CASSQDSGNTIYF
>TRBJ2-7|.|TRBV14|.
TGTGCCAGCAGCCAAGGCGGAGTAAAGCAGTACTTC
CASSQGGVKQYF
>TRBJ2-5|.|TRBV6-2/TRBV6-3|.
TGTGCCAGCAGTTACCAGGAGTTGGAGACCCAGTACTTC
CASSYQELETQYF
>TRBJ2-1|.|TRBV19|.
TGTGCCAGTAGTATAGTGGCGAACAACAATGAGCAGTTCTTC
CASSIVANNNEQFF
>TRBJ2-1|.|TRBV15|.
TGTGCCACCAGCAGGGGTGGAGCGGAAGAGCAGTTCTTC
CATSRGGAEEQFF
>TRBJ2-2|.|TRBV24-1|TRBD1
TGTGCCACCAGTGATTATGACAGGGCGAACACCGGGGAGCTGTTTTTT
CATSDYDRANTGELFF
>TRBJ2-7|.|TRBV4-2|.
TGTGCCAGCAGCCAAGAGGCCCGAAGGAGGGGTTGGGGCGAGCAGTACTTC
CASSQEARRRGWGEQYF
>TRBJ1-2|.|TRBV28|.
TGTGCCAGCAGTGCTCAGACCTATGGCTACACCTTC
CASSAQTYGYTF
>TRBJ1-6|.|TRBV7-9|TRBD1
TGTGCCAGCAGCTTCCAGGGGGATAATTCACCCCTCCACTTT
CASSFQGDNSPLHF
>TRBJ1-2|few|TRBV14|.
TGTGCCAGCAGCCAGTCCAGGAACTATGGCTACACCTTC
CASSQSRNYGYTF
>TRBJ2-1|.|TRBV7-9|TRBD1
TGTGCCAGCAGCTTAGGTTCCAGGACAGGGAAGGAGTATGAGCAGTTCTTC
CASSLGSRTGKEYEQFF
>TRBJ2-7|once|TRBV19|TRBD1
TGTGCCAGCTCCGGGACAGGAGCTACCTACGAGCAGTACTTC
CASSGTGATYEQYF
>TRBJ1-5|.|TRBV19|.
TGTGCCAGTAGTACATCCGGTTCCAATAGCAATCAGCCCCAGCATTTT
CASSTSGSNSNQPQHF
>TRBJ1-4|.|TRBV6-5|.
TGTGCCAGCAAGAAAGGGCCAACTAATGAAAAACTGTTTTTT
CASKKGPTNEKLFF
>TRBJ1-1|.|TRBV27|TRBD1
TGTGCCAGCAGTTTACAGGGGGCAGGAACTGAAGCTTTCTTT
CASSLQGAGTEAFF
>TRBJ2-1|.|TRBV6-6|TRBD2
TGTGCCAGCAGTTACTCGGTGAGCGGGGGTGAGCAGTTCTTC
CASSYSVSGGEQFF
>TRBJ1-2|.|TRBV14|.
TGTGCCAGCAGCCAAGGCGAGGGAAACTATGGCTACACCTTC
CASSQGEGNYGYTF
>TRBJ2-3|.|TRBV9|.
TGTGCCAGCATTCCAACCCCAGGAACAGATACGCAGTATTTT
CASIPTPGTDTQYF
>TRBJ1-4|.|TRBV6-5|.
TGTGCCAGCAGGCGAGCAGCAACTAATGAAAAACTGTTTTTT
CASRRAATNEKLFF
>TRBJ1-2|.|TRBV3-1/TRBV3-2|TRBD1
TGTGCCAGCAGCCAAGATAAGGGGGACAGGACAAACAACTATGGCTACACCTTC
CASSQDKGDRTNNYGYTF
>TRBJ2-1|.|TRBV12-3/TRBV12-4|.
TGTGCCAGCAGGAGGACTCTTAATGAGCAGTTCTTC
CASRRTLNEQFF
>TRBJ2-1|few|TRBV11-2|TRBD1
TGTGCCAGCAGCCGAGGGGGCTCTTACAATGAGCAGTTCTTC
CASSRGGSYNEQFF